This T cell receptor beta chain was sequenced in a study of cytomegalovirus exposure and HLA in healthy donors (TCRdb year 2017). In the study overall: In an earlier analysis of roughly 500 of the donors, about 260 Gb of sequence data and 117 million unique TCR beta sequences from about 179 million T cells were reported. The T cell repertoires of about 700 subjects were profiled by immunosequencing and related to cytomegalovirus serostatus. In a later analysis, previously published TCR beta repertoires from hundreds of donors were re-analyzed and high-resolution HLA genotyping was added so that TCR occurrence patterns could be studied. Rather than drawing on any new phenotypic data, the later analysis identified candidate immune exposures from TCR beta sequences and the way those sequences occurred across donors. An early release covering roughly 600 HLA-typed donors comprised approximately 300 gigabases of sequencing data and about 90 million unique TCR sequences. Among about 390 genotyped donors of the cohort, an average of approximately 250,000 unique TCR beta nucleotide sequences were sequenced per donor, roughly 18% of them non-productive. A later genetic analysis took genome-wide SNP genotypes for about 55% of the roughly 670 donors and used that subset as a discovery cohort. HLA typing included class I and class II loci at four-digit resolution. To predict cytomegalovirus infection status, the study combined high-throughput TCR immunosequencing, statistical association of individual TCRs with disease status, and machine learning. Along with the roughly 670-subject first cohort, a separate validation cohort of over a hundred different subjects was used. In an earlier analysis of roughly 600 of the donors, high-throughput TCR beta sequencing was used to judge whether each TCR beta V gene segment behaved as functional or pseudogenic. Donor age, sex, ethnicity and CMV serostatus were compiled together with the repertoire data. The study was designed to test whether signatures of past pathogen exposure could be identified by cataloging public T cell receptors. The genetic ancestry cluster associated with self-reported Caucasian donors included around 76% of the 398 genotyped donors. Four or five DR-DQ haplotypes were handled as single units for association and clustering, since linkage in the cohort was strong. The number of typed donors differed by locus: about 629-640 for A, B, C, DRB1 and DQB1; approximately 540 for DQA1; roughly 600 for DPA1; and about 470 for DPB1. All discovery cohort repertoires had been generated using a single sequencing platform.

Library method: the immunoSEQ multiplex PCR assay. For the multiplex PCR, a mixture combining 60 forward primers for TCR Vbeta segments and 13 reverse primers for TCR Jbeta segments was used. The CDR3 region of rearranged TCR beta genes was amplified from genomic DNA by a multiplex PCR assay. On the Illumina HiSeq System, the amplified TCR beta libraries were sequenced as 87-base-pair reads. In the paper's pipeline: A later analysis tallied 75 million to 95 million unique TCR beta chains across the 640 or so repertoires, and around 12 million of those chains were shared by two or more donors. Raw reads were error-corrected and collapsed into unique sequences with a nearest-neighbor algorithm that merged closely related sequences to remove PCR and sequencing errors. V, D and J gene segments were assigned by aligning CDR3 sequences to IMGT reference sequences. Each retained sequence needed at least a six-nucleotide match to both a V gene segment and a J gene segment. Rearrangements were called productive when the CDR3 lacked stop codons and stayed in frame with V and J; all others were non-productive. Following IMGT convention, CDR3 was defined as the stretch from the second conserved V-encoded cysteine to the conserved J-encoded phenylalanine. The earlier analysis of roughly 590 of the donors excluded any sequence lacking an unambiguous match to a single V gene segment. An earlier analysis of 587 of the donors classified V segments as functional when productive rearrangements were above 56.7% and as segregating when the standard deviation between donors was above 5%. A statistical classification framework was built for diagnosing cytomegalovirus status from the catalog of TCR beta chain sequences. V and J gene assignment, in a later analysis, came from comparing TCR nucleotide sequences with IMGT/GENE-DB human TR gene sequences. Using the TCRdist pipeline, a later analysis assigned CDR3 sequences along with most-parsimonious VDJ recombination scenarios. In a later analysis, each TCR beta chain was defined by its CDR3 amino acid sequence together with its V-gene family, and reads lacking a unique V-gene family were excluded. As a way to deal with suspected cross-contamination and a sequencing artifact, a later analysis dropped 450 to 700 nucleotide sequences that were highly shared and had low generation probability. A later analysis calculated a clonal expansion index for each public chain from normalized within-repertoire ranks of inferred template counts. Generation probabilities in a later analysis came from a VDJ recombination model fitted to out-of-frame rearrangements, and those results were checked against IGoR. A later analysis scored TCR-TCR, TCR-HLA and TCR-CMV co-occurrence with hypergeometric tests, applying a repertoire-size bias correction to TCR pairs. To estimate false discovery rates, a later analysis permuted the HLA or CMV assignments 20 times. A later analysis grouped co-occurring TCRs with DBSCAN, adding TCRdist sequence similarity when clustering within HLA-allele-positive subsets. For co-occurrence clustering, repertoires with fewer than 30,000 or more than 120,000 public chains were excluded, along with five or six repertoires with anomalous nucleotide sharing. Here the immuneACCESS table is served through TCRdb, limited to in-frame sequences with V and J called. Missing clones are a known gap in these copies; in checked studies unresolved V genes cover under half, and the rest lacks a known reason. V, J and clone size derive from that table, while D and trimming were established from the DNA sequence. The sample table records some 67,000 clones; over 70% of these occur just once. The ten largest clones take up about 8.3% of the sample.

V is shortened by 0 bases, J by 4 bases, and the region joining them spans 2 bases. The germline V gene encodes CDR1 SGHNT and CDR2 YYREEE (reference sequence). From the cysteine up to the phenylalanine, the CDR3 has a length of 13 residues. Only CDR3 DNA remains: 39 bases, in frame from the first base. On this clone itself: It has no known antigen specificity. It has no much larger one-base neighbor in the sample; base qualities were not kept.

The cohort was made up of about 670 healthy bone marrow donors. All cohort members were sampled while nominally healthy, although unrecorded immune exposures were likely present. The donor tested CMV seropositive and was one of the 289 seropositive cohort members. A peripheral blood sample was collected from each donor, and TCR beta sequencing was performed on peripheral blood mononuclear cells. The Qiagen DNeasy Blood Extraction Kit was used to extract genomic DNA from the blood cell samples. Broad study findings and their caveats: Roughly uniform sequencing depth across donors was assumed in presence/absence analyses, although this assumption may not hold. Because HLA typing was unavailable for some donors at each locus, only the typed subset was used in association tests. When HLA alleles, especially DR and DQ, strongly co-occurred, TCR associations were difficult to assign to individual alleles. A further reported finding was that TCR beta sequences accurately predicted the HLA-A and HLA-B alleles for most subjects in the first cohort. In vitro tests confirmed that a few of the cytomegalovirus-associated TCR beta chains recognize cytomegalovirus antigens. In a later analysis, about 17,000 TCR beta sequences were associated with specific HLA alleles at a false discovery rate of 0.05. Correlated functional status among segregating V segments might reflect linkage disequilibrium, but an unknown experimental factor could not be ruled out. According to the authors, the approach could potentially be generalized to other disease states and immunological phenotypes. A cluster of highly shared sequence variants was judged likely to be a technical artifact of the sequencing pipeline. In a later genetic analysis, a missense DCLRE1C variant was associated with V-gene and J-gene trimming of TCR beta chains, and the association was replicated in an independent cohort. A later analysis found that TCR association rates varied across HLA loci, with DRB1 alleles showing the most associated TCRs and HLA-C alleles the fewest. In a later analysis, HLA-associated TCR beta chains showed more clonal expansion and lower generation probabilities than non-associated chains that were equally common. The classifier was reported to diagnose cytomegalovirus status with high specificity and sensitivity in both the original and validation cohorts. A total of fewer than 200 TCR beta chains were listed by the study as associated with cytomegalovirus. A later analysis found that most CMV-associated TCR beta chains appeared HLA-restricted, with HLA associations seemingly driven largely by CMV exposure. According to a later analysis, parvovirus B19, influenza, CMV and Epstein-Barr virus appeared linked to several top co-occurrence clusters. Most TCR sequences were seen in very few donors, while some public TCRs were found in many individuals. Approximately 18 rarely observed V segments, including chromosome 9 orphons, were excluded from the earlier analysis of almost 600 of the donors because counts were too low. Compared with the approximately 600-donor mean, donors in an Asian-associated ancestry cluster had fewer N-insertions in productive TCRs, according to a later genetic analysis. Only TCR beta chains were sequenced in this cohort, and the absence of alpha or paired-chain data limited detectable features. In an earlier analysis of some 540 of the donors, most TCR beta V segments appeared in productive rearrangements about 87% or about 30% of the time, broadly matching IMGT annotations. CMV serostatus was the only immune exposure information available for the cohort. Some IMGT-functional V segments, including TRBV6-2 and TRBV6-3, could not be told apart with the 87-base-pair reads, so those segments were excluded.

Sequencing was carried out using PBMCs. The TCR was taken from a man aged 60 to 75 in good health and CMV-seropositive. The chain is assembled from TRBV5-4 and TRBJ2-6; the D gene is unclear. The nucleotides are TGTGCCAGCAGCTTGGCAGGGGCCAACGTCCTGACTTTC. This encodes CASSLAGANVLTF.